This paragraph reports one T cell receptor (beta chain). What this receptor recognizes is not known. The sample is drawn from a study of diagnostic markers for celiac disease (TCRdb year 2020). The sequencer listed for this sample is Illumina MiSeq. TCRdb reprocessed the reads and assigns one entry to each CDR3 protein sequence, leaving out DNA. The sample table records around 1,900 distinct CDR3 sequences. In total, the top ten clones hold roughly 15% of the sample. CDR1 and CDR2 are drawn from the germline V gene (reference sequence): DFQATT, SNEGSKA. The CDR3 has 14 amino acids, counting the end cysteine and phenylalanine. No DNA is recorded.

The sample taken for sequencing was either unsorted cells or a sorted T cell fraction (not recorded which). The sequence was collected from a human donor. This table probably holds off-target reads from a library built for another chain. Rearrangement joined TRBV20-1 to TRBJ2-1; TCRdb outputs TRBD1, but without DNA this stays unchecked. This receptor has the CDR3 CSARGPGTINEQFF.